A selection of T cell receptor beta chains follows, all from one sample in a study of shared clonotypes between healthy human individuals. This table comes from immunoSEQ multiplex PCR, and its TCRdb copy is limited to in-frame clones, with some not included. The table shows about 2.3 million clones, with 85% to 95% occurring only once. The specimen sequenced was naive CD4+ T cells from PBMCs. All receptors derive from a man in his late teens or twenties in good health. Some clones in this sample may be carry-over from other donors' samples. Each CDR3 is given with its conserved first and last residue. A D gene is named only where the DNA matches it firmly. Clone size is stated in some rows and not others, as once, few, many or a class when expanded.

size: NA; J: TRBJ2-7; D: NA; V: TRBV5-6; length: 14; DNA: TGTGCCAGCAGCTTTCGCGGATTTTCCTACGAGCAGTACTTC; CDR3: CASSFRGFSYEQYF
size: NA; J: TRBJ1-5; D: NA; V: TRBV11-3; length: 15; DNA: TGTGCCAGCAGCTTAGGGTCCGGGGGAAATCAGCCCCAGCATTTT; CDR3: CASSLGSGGNQPQHF
size: NA; J: TRBJ2-3; D: NA; V: TRBV5-4; length: 15; DNA: TGTGCCAGCAGCCCAAAGGCCAGCGCCACAGATACGCAGTATTTT; CDR3: CASSPKASATDTQYF
size: NA; J: TRBJ2-1; D: NA; V: TRBV9; length: 16; DNA: TGTGCCAGCAGCTTCTCCAGGGGCGGGAGCCACAATGAGCAGTTCTTC; CDR3: CASSFSRGGSHNEQFF
size: NA; J: TRBJ2-5; D: NA; V: TRBV6-5; length: 13; DNA: TGTGCCAGCAGTTACGGAGGGGGAGAGACCCAGTACTTC; CDR3: CASSYGGGETQYF
size: NA; J: TRBJ1-2; D: NA; V: TRBV5-8; length: 16; DNA: TGTGCCAGCAGCTTGGAAGTGGGGAGAGTAGGCTATGGCTACACCTTC; CDR3: CASSLEVGRVGYGYTF
size: once; J: TRBJ2-7; D: NA; V: TRBV7-9; length: 15; DNA: TGTGCCAGCAGCTTAGGGGGGGACCGAACGTACGAGCAGTACTTC; CDR3: CASSLGGDRTYEQYF
size: NA; J: TRBJ1-1; D: NA; V: TRBV2; length: 13; DNA: TGTGCCAGCAGCGGGGGATCGGACACTGAAGCTTTCTTT; CDR3: CASSGGSDTEAFF
size: NA; J: TRBJ1-1; D: TRBD1; V: TRBV7-2; length: 15; DNA: TGTGCCAGCAGTCCGACAGGGCCGGCAGGGTCTGAAGCTTTCTTT; CDR3: CASSPTGPAGSEAFF
size: NA; J: TRBJ2-7; D: NA; V: TRBV6-5; length: 14; DNA: TGTGCCAGCAGACCCATCGGGAACGGAGGGGAGCAGTACTTC; CDR3: CASRPIGNGGEQYF
size: NA; J: TRBJ1-3; D: NA; V: TRBV6-1; length: 19; DNA: TGTGCCAGCAGTGAATCAATGTGGGGAACCCTACTCTCTGGAAACACCATATATTTT; CDR3: CASSESMWGTLLSGNTIYF
size: NA; J: TRBJ1-1; D: NA; V: TRBV6-1; length: 12; DNA: TGTGCCAGCAGTTCCAGGGTTGGCGGAGCTTTCTTT; CDR3: CASSSRVGGAFF
size: NA; J: TRBJ2-5; D: NA; V: TRBV18; length: 13; DNA: TGTGCCAGCTCACGGGACCGCCAAGAGACCCAGTACTTC; CDR3: CASSRDRQETQYF
size: NA; J: TRBJ2-2; D: NA; V: TRBV5-4; length: 15; DNA: TGTGCCAGCAGCTTAAGCGGGTTGAACACCGGGGAGCTGTTTTTT; CDR3: CASSLSGLNTGELFF
size: NA; J: TRBJ1-3; D: NA; V: TRBV10-3; length: 15; DNA: TGTGCCATCAGGCAGGGATTAACGGGTGGAAACACCATATATTTT; CDR3: CAIRQGLTGGNTIYF
size: once; J: TRBJ1-2; D: NA; V: TRBV2; length: 13; DNA: TGTGCCAGCAGAGGGGGAGTTAGGTATGGCTACACCTTC; CDR3: CASRGGVRYGYTF
size: NA; J: TRBJ2-7; D: NA; V: TRBV4-2; length: 15; DNA: TGTGCCAGCAGCCAAGCCCAGGGGGGGACCTACGAGCAGTACTTC; CDR3: CASSQAQGGTYEQYF
size: once; J: TRBJ1-2; D: NA; V: TRBV25-1; length: 12; DNA: TGTGCCAGCAGTGAACCCGTGAGGGGCTACACCTTC; CDR3: CASSEPVRGYTF
size: NA; J: TRBJ1-1; D: NA; V: TRBV7-3; length: 15; DNA: TGTGCCAGCAGCTTGTTGACAGCTACGAACACTGAAGCTTTCTTT; CDR3: CASSLLTATNTEAFF
size: NA; J: TRBJ1-4; D: NA; V: TRBV6-5; length: 15; DNA: TGTGCCAGCAGTTACACCGGGCCAAATAATGAAAAACTGTTTTTT; CDR3: CASSYTGPNNEKLFF